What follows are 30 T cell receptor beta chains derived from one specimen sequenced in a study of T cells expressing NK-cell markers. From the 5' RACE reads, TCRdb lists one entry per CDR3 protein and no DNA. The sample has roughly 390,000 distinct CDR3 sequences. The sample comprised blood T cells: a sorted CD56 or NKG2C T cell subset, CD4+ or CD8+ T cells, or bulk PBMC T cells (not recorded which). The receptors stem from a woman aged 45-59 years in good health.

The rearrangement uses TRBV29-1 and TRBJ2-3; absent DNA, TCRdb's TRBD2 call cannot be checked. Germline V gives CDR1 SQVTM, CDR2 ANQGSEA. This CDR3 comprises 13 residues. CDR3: CSASSGGANTQYF.

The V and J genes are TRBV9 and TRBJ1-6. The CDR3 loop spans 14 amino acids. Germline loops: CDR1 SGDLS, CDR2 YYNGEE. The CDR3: CASSVAERNSPLHF.

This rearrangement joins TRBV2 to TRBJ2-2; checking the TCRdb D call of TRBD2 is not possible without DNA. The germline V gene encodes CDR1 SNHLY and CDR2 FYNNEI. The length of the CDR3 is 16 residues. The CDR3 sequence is CASRKASGSRGGELFF.

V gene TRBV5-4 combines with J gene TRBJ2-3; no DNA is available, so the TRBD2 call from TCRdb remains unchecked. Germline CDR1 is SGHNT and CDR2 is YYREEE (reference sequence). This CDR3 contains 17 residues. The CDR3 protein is CASSLTLRTSSSDTQYF.

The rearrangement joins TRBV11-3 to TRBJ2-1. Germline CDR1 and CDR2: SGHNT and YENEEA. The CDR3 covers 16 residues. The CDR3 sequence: CASSLADLSSYNEQFF.

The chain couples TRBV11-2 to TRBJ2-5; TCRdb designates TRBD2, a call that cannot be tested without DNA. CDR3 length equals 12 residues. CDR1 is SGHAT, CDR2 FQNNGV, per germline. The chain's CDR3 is CASSWDSGTQYF.

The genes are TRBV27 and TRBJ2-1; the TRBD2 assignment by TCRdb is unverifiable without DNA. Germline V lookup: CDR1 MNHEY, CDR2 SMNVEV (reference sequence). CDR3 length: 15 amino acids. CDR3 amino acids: CASRPSGRIRNEQFF.

CDR3 residues: CASSQDRAVGVYTF. This chain uses TRBV4-1 with TRBJ1-2; TCRdb proposes TRBD1, but this gene call is untestable without DNA. Germline V gives CDR1 MGHRA, CDR2 YSYEKL. The CDR3 covers 14 residues.

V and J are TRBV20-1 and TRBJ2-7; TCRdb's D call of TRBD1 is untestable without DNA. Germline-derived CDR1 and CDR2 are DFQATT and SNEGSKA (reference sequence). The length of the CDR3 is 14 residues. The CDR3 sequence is CSAYAGTGVNEQYF.

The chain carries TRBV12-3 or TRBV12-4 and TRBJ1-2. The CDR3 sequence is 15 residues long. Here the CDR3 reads CASSLGYRANYGYTF.

Here the CDR3 reads CASSSRQGVDTEAFF. The chain combines TRBV5-1 with TRBJ1-1; TCRdb's D gene call, TRBD1, goes unchecked for lack of DNA. The CDR3 is made up of 15 amino acids. Germline V gene sequence: CDR1 SGHRS, CDR2 YFSETQ.

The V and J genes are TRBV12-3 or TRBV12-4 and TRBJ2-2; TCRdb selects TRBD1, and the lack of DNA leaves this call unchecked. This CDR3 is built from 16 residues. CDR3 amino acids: CASKPPEGGRTGELFF.

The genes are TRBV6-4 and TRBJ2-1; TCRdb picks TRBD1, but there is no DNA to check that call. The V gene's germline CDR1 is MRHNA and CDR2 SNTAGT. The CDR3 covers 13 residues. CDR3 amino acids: CASAGTETREQFF.

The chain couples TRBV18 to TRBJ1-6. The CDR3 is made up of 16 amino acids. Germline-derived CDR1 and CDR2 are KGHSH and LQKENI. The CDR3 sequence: CASSLLDGLYNSPLHF. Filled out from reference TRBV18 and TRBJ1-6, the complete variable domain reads NAGVMQNPRHLVRRRGQEARLRCSPMKGHSHVYWYRQLPEEGLKFMVYLQKENIIDESGMPKERFSAEFPKEGPSILRIQQVVRGDSAAYFCASSLLDGLYNSPLHFGNGTRLTVT.

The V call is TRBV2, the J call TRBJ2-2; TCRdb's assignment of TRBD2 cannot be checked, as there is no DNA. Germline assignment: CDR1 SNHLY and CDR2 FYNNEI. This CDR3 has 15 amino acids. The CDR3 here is CASSPTSGDTGELFF.

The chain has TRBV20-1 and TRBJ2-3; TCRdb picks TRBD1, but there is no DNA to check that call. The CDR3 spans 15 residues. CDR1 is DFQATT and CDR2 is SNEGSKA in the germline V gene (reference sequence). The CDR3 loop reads CSANPEGSDTDTQYF.

The CDR3 spells CAWSSGTNQPQHF. J is TRBJ1-5 and V is TRBV30. The germline gives CDR1 GTSNPN, CDR2 SVGIG (reference sequence). The CDR3 length is 13 residues.

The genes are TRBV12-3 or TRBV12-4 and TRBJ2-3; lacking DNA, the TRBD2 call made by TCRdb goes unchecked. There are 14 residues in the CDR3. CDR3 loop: CASSLVSVPDTQYF.

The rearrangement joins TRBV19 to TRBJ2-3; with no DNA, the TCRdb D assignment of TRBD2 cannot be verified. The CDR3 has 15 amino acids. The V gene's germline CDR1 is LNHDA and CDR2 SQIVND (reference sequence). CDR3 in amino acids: CASRGLAGSTDTQYF.

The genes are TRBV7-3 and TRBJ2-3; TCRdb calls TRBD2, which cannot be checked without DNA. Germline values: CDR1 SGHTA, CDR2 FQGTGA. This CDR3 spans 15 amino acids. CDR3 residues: CASSLRGYPQNTQYF. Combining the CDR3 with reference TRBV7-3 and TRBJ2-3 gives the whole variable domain GAGVSQTPSNKVTEKGKYVELRCDPISGHTALYWYRQSLGQGPEFLIYFQGTGAADDSGLPNDRFFAVRPEGSVSTLKIQRTERGDSAVYLCASSLRGYPQNTQYFGPGTRLTVL.

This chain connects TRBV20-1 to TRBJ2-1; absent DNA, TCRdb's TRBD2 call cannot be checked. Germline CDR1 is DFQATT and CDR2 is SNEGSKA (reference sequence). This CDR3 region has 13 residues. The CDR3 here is CSADSGEGDEQFF.

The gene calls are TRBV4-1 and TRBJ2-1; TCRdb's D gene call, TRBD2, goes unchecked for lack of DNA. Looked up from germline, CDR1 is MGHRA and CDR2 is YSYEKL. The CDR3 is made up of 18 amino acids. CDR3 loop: CASSQLGLREYLHNEQFF.

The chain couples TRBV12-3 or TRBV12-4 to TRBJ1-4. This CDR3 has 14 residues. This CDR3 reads CASSLGARAEKLFF.

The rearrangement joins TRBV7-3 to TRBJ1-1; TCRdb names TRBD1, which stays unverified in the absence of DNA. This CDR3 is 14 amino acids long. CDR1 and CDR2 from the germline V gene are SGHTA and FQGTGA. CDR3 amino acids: CASSLNPQGTEAFF.

This CDR3 is CASSWGGGEAFF. The chain joins TRBV7-9 to TRBJ1-1. CDR1 and CDR2 from the germline V gene are SEHNR and FQNEAQ (reference sequence). This CDR3 comprises 12 residues.

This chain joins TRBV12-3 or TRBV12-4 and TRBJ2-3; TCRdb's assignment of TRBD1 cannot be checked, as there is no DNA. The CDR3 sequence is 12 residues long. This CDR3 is CASSPEFDTQYF.

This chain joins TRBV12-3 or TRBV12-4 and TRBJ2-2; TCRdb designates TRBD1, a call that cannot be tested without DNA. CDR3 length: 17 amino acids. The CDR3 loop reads CASTTWGGSSNTGELFF.

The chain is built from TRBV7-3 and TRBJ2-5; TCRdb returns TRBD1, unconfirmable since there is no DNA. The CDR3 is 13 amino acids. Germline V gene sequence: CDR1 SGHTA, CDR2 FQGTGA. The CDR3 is CASSFGQEETQYF.

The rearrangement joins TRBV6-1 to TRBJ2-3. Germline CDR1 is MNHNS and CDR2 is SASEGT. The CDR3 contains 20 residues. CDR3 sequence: CASRRKGSLIQIKSTDTQYF.

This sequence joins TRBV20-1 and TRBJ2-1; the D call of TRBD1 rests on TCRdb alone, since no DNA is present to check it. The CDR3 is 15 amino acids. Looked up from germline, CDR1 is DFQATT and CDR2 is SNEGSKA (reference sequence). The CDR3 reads CSASFVVSKDNEQFF.